This TCR beta chain was recorded in a study of blood T cell repertoires in COVID-19 (dated by TCRdb to 2020 to 2022). About the full investigation: Samples from collaborators originated in the United States, Italy and Spain and spanned both the acute and convalescent phases of COVID-19. The samples were drawn from the first 160 participants of the ongoing ImmuneRACE study and from over a thousand subjects provided by 6 global collaborators. The sample metadata nearly always contained a de-identified subject ID, COVID-19 status, age in years and sex. The prospective study material was composed of cDNA or gDNA derived from T cells, B-cell-depleted T cells, or PBMCs. Subjects who had been exposed to COVID-19, were actively infected with it, or had recovered from it provided the deeply sampled blood TCRbeta repertoires that made up the dataset. A freely available public database, intended as a resource for researchers studying the immune response to SARS-CoV-2, is where the repertoires were released. Where available, HLA class I and class II types were taken from metadata supplied by the sample provider and were not determined by assay-based typing. Findings and caveats that apply to the study as a whole: Clinical and demographic metadata were provided uncurated, with the amount varying by source and participant.

CDR3 length: 14 amino acids, cysteine to phenylalanine. Here the CDR3 DNA is all that survives: 42 bases in frame from base 1. CDR1 and CDR2 are read off the germline V gene as SGHRS and YFSETQ. Trimming costs V 0 bases and J 2 bases, and their ends lie 7 bases apart. With respect to this clone: The antigen it binds to is not known. Qualities for individual bases were not recorded, and no much larger clone is one base off.

TCRbeta CDR3 regions were amplified from genomic DNA using the immunoSEQ Assay, a bias-controlled multiplex PCR. In the paper's pipeline: Within the assay, amplification of reference gene primers was used to estimate how many nucleated cells each sample contained. Sequence reads were collapsed and filtered to measure the absolute abundance of every unique TCRbeta CDR3 rearrangement. Productive Simpson clonality was computed per sample as the square root of Simpson's diversity index over productive rearrangements. In TCRdb, the immuneACCESS table is reduced to in-frame sequences with V and J assigned. These tables do not hold every clone; where another copy was compared, an unresolved V gene accounts for under half, and the others remain unexplained. V and J calls and clone size follow that table, whereas D and trimming were derived from the DNA. This sample is represented by some 56,000 clones; approximately 81% of them were singletons. The top ten clonotypes cover approximately 13% of the sample.

The collaborating institutions used their own protocols to collect whole blood in K2EDTA tubes. For TCRbeta analysis, collaborator samples were shipped as frozen whole blood, as isolated PBMCs, or as DNA extracted from either sample type. The chain couples TRBV5-1 to TRBJ2-3; the D gene is perhaps TRBD1, from 5 matching bases. Sequences were obtained from peripheral blood. This TCR came from a woman older than 75 with acute or convalescent COVID-19. DNA sequence: TGCGCCAGCAGCTTGGGACAGCCCACAGATACGCAGTATTTT. Its amino acids are CASSLGQPTDTQYF.